These 10 T cell receptor beta chains originate from one sample sequenced in a study of T cells in Graves' hyperthyroidism and ophthalmopathy. RNA transcripts served as the template for amplifying TCR beta CDR3 regions. TCR CDR3 regions were first amplified by RT-PCR with HTBI primers. MiXCR, run by TCRdb on the multiplex PCR reads, gives a single entry per CDR3 protein. Of a few hundred thousand distinct CDR3 sequences listed, about an eighth were seen once; the top ten hold 5% to 6.5%. Sample: blood. Source of these receptors: a young woman with Graves' hyperthyroidism.

The chain joins TRBV7-9 to TRBJ2-7, with 13 bases fitting TRBD2. J lost 4 bases, V lost 5 bases, and 8 bases had no gene match. Per the germline V gene, CDR1 is SEHNR and CDR2 is FQNEAQ (reference sequence). This CDR3 contains 16 residues. The CDR3 region is CASSTGLAGDLYEQYF. CDR3 in DNA: TGTGCCAGCAGCACCGGACTAGCGGGAGATCTGTACGAGCAGTACTTC.

This clonotype has a count of ten or more. This chain links TRBV28 with TRBJ2-7; D is ambiguous. Deletions cut 2 bases from V and 4 bases from J, with 9 bases between. The CDR3 is 13 amino acids. Germline lookup yields CDR1 MDHEN and CDR2 SYDVKM. The CDR3 is CASSLAFGYEQYF. CDR3 DNA: TGTGCCAGCAGTTTAGCATTTGGGTACGAGCAGTACTTC.

The V gene is TRBV4-3, the J gene TRBJ2-1; D remains ambiguous. Germline loops: CDR1 LGHNA, CDR2 YSLEER. The length of the CDR3 is 16 residues. V was cut by 4 bases and J by 0 bases, with 13 bases left in between. CDR3 protein: CASSPSEIGSYNEQFF. The CDR3 DNA reads as TGCGCCAGCAGCCCGTCGGAGATAGGCTCCTACAATGAGCAGTTCTTC.

In this sample, this clonotype turned up many times. The J gene is TRBJ2-7, the V gene TRBV2, with 7 bases matching TRBD2. Germline lookup yields CDR1 SNHLY and CDR2 FYNNEI. The J segment lost 7 bases and the V segment lost 6 bases, leaving 12 bases of the junction unmatched. The CDR3 loop spans 14 amino acids. CDR3 protein: CASRPRAGSGEQYF. CDR3 in DNA: TGTGCCAGCAGACCTCGAGCGGGGTCGGGGGAGCAGTACTTC.

This clonotype was observed a handful of times. This may come from a read error, since a much larger clone is one base off. The chain has TRBV20-1 and TRBJ2-1; a possible D gene is TRBD2 (6 bases). The CDR3 runs 11 residues. The germline CDR1 and CDR2 sequences are DFQATT and SNEGSKA (reference sequence). The CDR3 nucleotides read TGCAGTGCGAATGGGGGGAATGAGCGGTTCTTC. It codes for CSANGGNERFF.

This clonotype was found many times. This chain connects TRBV27 to TRBJ2-5; D not resolved. The V end lost 5 bases, the J end lost 3 bases, and 10 bases lay between the germline ends. The length of the CDR3 is 13 residues. Germline V lookup: CDR1 MNHEY, CDR2 SMNVEV (reference sequence). CDR3 DNA sequence: TGTGCCAGCAGTATGGCGGATGAAGAGACCCAGTACTTC. This encodes CASSMADEETQYF.

Notes on this clonotype: This may come from a read error, since a much larger clone is one base off. The chain has TRBV2 and TRBJ1-5; D perhaps matches TRBD1 (5 bases). Germline CDR1 SNHLY, CDR2 FYNNEI. The CDR3 spans 17 residues. V lost 7 bases to trimming and J lost 1 base, with 20 bases between them. This chain's CDR3 is CASNGLSVAGSNQPQHF. DNA of the CDR3: TGTGCCAGCAACGGTCTTTCCGTGGCAGGGAGCAATCAGCCCCAGCATTTT.

This clonotype has a count of ten or more. The chain links TRBV27 to TRBJ2-3; D might be TRBD1 (6 bases). V was clipped by 4 bases and J by 0 bases, with 8 bases between them. This CDR3 is built from 14 residues. Looked up from germline, CDR1 is MNHEY and CDR2 is SMNVEV (reference sequence). The CDR3 DNA reads TGTGCCAGCAGTTGGACAGCAAGCACAGATACGCAGTATTTT. Its protein product is CASSWTASTDTQYF.

The rearrangement uses TRBV7-2 and TRBJ1-2; weak D call: TRBD1 (6 bases). V was trimmed by 3 bases and J by 8 bases, leaving 16 bases between them. This CDR3 comprises 14 residues. Germline lookup yields CDR1 SGHTA and CDR2 FQGNSA. The CDR3 DNA reads as TGTGCCAGCAGCTTCCCAGGGGACCCATGGGGCTACACCTTC. Residues: CASSFPGDPWGYTF.

V gene TRBV29-1 combines with J gene TRBJ1-2; TRBD1 aligns across 9 bases. The ends lost 6 bases at V and 6 bases at J; junction bases unmatched: 11. Germline V gene sequence: CDR1 SQVTM, CDR2 ANQGSEA. The CDR3 sequence is 14 residues long. CDR3 protein: CSVLDRGDDNGYTF. CDR3 nucleotide sequence: TGCAGCGTCCTGGACAGGGGAGATGATAATGGCTACACCTTC.